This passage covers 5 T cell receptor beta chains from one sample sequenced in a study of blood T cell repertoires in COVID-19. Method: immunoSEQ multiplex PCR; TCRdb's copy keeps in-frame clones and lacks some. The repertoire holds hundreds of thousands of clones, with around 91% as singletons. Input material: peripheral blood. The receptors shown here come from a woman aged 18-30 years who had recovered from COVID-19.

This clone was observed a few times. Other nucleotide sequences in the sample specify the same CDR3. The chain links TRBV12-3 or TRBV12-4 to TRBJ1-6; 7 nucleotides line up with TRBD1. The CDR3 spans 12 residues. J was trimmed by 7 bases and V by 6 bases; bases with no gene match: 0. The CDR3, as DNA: TGTGCCAGCAGACAGGGGAATTCACCCCTCCACTTT. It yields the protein CASRQGNSPLHF.

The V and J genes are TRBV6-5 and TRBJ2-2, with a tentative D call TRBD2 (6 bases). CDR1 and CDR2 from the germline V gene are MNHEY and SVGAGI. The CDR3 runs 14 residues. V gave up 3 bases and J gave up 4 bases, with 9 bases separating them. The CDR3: CASSYGTFTGELFF. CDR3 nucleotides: TGTGCCAGCAGTTATGGGACTTTCACCGGGGAGCTGTTTTTT.

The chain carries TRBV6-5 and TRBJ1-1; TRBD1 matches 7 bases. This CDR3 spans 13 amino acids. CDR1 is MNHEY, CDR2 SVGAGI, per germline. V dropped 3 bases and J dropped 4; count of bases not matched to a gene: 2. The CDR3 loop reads CASSYGQVTEAFF. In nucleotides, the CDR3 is TGTGCCAGCAGTTATGGACAGGTCACTGAAGCTTTCTTT.

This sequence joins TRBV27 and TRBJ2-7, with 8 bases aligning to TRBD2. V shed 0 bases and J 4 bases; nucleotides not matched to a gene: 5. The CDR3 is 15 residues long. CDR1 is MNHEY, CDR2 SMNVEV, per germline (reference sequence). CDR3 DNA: TGTGCCAGCAGTTTATCACTAGCGGAGGGATACGAGCAGTACGTC. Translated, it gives CASSLSLAEGYEQYV.

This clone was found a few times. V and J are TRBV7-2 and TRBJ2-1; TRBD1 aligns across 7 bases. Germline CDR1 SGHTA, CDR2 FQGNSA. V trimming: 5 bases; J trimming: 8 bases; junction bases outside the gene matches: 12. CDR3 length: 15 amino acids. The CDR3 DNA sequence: TGTGCCAGCAGCCTCGACAGGGTTCGGGTAGATGAGCAGTTCTTC. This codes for CASSLDRVRVDEQFF.